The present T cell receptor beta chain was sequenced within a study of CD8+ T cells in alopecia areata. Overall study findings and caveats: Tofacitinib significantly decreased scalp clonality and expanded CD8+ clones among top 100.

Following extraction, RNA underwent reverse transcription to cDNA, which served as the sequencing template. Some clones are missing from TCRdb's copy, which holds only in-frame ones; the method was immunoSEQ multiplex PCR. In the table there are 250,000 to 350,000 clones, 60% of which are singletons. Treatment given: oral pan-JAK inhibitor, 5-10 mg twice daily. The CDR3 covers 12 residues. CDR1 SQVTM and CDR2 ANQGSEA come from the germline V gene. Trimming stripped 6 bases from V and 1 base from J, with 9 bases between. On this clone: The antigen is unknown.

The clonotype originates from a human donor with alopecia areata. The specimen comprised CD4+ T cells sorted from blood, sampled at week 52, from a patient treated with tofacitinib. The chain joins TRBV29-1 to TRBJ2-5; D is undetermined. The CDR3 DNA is TGCAGCGTCAACAGAGCCCAAGAGACCCAGTACTTC. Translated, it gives CSVNRAQETQYF. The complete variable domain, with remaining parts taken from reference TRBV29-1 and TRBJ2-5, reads SAVISQKPSRDICQRGTSLTIQCQVDSQVTMMFWYRQQPGQSLTLIATANQGSEATYESGFVIDKFPISRPNLTFSTLTVSNMSPEDSSIYLCSVNRAQETQYFGPGTRLLVL.